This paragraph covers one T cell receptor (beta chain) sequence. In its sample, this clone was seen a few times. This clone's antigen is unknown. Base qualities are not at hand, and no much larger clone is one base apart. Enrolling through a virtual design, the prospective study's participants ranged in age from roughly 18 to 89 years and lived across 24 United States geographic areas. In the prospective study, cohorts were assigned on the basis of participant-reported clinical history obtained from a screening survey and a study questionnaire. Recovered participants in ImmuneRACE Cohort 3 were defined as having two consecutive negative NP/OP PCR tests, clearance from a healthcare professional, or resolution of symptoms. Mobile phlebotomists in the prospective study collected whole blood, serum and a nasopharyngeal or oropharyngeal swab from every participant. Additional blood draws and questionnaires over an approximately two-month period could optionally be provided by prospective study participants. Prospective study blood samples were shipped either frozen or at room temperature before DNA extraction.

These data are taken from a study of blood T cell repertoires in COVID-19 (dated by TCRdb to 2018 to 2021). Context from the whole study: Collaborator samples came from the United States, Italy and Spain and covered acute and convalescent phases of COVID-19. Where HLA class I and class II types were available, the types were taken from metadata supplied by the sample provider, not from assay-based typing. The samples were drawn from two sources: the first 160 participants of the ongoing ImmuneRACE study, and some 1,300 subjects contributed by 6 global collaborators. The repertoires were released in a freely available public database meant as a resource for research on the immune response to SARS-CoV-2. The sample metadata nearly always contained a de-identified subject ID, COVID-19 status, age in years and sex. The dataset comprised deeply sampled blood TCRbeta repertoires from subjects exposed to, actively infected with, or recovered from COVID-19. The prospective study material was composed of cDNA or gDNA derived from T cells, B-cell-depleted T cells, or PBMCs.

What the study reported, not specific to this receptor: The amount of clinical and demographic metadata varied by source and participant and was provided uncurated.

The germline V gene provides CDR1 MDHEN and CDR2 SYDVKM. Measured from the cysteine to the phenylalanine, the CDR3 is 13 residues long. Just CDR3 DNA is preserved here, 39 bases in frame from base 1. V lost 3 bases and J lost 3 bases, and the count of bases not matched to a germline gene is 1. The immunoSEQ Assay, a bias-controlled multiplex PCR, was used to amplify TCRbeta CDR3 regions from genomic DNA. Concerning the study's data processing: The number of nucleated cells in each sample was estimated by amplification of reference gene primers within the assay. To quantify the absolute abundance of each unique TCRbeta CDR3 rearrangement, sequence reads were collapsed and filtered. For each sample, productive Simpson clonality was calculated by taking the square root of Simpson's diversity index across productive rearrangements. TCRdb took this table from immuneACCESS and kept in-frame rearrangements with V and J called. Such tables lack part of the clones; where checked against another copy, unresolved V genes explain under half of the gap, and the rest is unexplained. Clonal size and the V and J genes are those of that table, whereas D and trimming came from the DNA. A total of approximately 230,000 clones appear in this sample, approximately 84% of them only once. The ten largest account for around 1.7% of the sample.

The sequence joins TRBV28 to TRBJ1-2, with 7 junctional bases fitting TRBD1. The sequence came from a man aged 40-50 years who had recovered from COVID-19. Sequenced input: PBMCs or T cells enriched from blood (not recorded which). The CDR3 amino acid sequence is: CASSLGTDYGYTF. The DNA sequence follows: TGTGCCAGCAGTTTGGGGACAGACTATGGCTACACCTTC.